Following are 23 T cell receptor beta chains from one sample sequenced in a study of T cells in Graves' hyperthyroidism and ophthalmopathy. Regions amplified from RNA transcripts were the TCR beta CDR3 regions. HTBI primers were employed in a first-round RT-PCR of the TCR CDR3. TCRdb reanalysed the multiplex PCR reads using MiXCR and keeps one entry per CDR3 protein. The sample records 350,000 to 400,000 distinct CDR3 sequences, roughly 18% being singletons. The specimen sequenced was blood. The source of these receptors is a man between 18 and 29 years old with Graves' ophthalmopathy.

The CDR3: CASSATSYTGELFF. CDR3 DNA sequence: TGTGCCAGTAGTGCGACTAGTTACACCGGGGAGCTGTTTTTT. The V call is TRBV19, the J call TRBJ2-2; D perhaps matches TRBD2 (6 bases). Trimming took 5 bases from V and 3 from J, leaving 10 bases between them. CDR3 length: 14 amino acids. CDR1 and CDR2 from the germline V gene are LNHDA and SQIVND (reference sequence).

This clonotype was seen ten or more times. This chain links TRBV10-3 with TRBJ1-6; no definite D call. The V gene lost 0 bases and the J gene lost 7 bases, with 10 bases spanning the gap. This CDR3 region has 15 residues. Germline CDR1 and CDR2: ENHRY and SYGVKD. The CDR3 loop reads CAISESKSQNSPLHF. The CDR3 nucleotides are TGTGCCATCAGTGAGTCGAAAAGCCAGAATTCACCCCTCCACTTT.

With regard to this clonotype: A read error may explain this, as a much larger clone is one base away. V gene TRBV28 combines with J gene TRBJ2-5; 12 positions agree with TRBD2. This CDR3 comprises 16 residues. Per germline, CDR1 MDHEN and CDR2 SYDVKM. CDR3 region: CASSKRLAGAQETQHF. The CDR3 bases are TGTGCCAGCAGTAAACGACTAGCGGGAGCCCAAGAGACCCAGCACTTC.

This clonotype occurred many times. The CDR3 bases are TGTGCCAGGCCGGGACTACACACAGATACGCAGTATTTT. It yields the protein CARPGLHTDTQYF. V and J are TRBV3-1 and TRBJ2-3; 7 bases map to TRBD2. Trimming cost V 9 bases and J 2 bases; bases outside gene matches: 5. Looked up from germline, CDR1 is LGHDT and CDR2 is YNNKEL (reference sequence). The CDR3 loop spans 13 amino acids.

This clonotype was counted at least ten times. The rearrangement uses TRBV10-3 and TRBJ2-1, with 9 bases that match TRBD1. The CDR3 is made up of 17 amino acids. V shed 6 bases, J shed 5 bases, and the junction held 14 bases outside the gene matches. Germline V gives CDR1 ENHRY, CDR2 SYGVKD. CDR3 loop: CAIRDTDRGIQDNEQFF. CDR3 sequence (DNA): TGTGCCATCAGAGATACCGACAGGGGGATCCAAGACAATGAGCAGTTCTTC.

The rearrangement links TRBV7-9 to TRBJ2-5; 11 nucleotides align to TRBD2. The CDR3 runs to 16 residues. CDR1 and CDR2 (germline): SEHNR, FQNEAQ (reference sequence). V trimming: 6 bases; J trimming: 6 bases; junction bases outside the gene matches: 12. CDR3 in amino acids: CASSRDSSGGPKTQYF. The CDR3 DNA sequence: TGTGCCAGCAGTCGGGACTCTAGCGGGGGGCCAAAGACCCAGTACTTC.

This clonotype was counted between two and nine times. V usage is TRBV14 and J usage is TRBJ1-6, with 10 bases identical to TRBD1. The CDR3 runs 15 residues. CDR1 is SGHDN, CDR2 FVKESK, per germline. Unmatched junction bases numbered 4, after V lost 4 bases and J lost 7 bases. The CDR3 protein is CASSRWTGGNSPLHF. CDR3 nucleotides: TGTGCCAGCAGCCGATGGACAGGGGGGAATTCACCCCTCCACTTT.

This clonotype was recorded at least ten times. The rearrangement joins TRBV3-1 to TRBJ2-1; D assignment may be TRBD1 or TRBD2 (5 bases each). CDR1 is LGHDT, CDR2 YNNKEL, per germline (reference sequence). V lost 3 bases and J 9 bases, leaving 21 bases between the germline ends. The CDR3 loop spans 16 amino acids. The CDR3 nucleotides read TGTGCCAGCAGCCAGGGCCGGGGCAGGGTGATAGGTGAGCAGTTCTTC. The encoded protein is CASSQGRGRVIGEQFF.

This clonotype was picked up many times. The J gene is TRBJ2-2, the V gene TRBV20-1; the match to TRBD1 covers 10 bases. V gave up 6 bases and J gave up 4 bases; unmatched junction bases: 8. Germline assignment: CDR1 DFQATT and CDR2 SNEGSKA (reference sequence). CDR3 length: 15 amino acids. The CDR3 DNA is TGCAGTGCCTCCGGGACAGGGGCGGGCACCGGGGAGCTGTTTTTT. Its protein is CSASGTGAGTGELFF.

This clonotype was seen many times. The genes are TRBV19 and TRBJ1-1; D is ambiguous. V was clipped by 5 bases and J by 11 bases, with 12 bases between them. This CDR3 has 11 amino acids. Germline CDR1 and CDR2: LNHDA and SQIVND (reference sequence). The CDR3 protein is CASSYALTAFF. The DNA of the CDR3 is TGTGCCAGTAGTTATGCCCTGACGGCTTTCTTT.

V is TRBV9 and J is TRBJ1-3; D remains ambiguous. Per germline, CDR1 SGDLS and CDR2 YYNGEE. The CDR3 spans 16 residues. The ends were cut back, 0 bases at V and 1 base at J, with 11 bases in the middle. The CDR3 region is CASSVGVPNSGNTIYF. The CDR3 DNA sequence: TGTGCCAGCAGCGTAGGGGTTCCGAATTCTGGAAACACCATATATTTT.

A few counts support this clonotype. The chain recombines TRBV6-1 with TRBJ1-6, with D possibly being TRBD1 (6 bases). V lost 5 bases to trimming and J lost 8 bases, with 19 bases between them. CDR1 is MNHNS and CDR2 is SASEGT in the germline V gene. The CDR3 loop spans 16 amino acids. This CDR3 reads CASSYSGGQFYSPLHF. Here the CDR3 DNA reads TGTGCCAGCAGTTATAGCGGGGGCCAGTTTTATTCACCCCTCCACTTT.

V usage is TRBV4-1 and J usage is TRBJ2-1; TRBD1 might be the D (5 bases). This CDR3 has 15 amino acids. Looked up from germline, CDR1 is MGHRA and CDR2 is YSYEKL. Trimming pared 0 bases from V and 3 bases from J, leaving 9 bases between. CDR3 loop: CASSQDPDIYNEQFF. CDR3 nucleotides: TGCGCCAGCAGCCAAGATCCGGACATCTACAATGAGCAGTTCTTC.

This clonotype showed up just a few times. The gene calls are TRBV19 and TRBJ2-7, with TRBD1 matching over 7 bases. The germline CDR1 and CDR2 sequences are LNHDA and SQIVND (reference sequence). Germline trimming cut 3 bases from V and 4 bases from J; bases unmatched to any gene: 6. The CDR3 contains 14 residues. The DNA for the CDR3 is TGTGCCAGTAGTATTCGACAGGGCGTTTACGAGCAGTACTTC. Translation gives CASSIRQGVYEQYF.

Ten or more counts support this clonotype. In DNA form, the CDR3 reads TGTGCCAGCAGCCTCGGACAGGGTCGGATCTATGGCTACACCTTC. It encodes CASSLGQGRIYGYTF. J is TRBJ1-2 and V is TRBV28; 8 positions match TRBD1. Per germline, CDR1 MDHEN and CDR2 SYDVKM. The CDR3 has 15 amino acids. The J segment lost 4 bases and the V segment lost 6 bases, leaving 10 bases of the junction unmatched.

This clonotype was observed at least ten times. The CDR3 region has the DNA TGTGCCACCAGCAGAGATGCAACAGGGCTTTCTGGCTACACCTTC. Translation: CATSRDATGLSGYTF. The gene calls are TRBV15 and TRBJ1-2, with D tentatively TRBD1 (6 bases). Germline-derived CDR1 and CDR2 are LNHNV and YYDKDF (reference sequence). The ends were cut back, 0 bases at V and 7 bases at J, with 15 bases in the middle. The CDR3 length is 15 residues.

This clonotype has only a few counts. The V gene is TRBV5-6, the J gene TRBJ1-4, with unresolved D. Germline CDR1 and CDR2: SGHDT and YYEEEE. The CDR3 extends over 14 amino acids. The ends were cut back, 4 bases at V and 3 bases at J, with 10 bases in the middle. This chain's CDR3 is CASSAGVANEKLFF. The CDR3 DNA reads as TGTGCCAGCAGCGCCGGGGTGGCTAATGAAAAACTGTTTTTT.

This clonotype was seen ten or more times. CDR3 protein: CASSFRGLTDTQYF. CDR3 nucleotide sequence: TGTGCCAGCAGCTTTAGGGGTCTCACAGATACGCAGTATTTT. The chain recombines TRBV7-2 with TRBJ2-3, with D possibly matching TRBD1 (5 bases). V was cut by 3 bases and J by 2 bases, with 9 bases left in between. The CDR3 covers 14 residues. Looked up from germline, CDR1 is SGHTA and CDR2 is FQGNSA.

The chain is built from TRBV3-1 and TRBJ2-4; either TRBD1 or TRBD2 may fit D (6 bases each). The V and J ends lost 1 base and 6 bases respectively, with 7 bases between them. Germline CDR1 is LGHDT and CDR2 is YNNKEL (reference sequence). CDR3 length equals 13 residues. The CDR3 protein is CASSQAGANIQYF. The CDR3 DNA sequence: TGTGCCAGCAGCCAAGCGGGGGCAAACATTCAGTACTTC.

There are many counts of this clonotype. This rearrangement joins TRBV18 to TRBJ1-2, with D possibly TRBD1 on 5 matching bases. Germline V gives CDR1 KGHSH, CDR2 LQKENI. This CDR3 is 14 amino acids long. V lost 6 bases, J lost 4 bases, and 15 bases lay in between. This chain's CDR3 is CASSPGGSTYGYTF. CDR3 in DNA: TGTGCCAGCTCCCCCGGGGGGAGTACCTATGGCTACACCTTC. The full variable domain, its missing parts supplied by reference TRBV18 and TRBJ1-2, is NAGVMQNPRHLVRRRGQEARLRCSPMKGHSHVYWYRQLPEEGLKFMVYLQKENIIDESGMPKERFSAEFPKEGPSILRIQQVVRGDSAAYFCASSPGGSTYGYTFGSGTRLTVV.

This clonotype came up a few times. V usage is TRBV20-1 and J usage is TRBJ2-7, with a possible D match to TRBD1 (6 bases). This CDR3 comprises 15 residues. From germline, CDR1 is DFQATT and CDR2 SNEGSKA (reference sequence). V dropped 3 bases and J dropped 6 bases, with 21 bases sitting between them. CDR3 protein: CSASPLQGLASEQYF. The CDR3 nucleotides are TGCAGTGCTAGTCCCCTACAGGGTTTGGCTTCCGAGCAGTACTTC.

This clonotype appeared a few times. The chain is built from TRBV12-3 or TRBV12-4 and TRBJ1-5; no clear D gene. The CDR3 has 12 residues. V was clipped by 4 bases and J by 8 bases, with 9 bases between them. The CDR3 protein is CASSSPPEPQHF. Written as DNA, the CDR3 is TGTGCCAGCAGTTCCCCCCCGGAGCCCCAGCATTTT.

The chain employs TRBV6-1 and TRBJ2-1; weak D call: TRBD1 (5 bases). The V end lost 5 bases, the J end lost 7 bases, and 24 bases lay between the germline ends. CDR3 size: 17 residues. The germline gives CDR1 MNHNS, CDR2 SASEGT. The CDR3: CASSLSLAARDRNEQFF. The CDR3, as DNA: TGTGCCAGCAGTCTCTCCCTTGCCGCCAGGGATCGGAATGAGCAGTTCTTC.